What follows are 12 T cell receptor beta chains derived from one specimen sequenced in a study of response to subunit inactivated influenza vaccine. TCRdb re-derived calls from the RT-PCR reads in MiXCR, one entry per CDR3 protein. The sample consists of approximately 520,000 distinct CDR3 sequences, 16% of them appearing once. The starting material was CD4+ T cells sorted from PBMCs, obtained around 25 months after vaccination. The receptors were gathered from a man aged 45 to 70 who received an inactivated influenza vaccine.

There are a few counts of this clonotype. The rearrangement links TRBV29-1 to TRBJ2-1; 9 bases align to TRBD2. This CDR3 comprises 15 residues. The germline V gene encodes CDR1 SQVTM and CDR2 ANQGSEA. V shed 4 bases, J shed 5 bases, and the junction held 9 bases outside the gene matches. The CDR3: CSVVEREAVDNEQFF. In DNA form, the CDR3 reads TGCAGCGTTGTTGAGCGGGAGGCGGTTGACAATGAGCAGTTCTTC.

CDR3 sequence: CASSPRTGDPYEQYF. CDR3 nucleotide sequence: TGTGCCAGCTCACCACGAACGGGAGACCCCTACGAGCAGTACTTC. J is TRBJ2-7 and V is TRBV18; D may be TRBD2 (6 bases). This CDR3 has 15 amino acids. With 1 base removed from V and 2 bases from J, the gap between germline ends came to 12 bases. The germline gives CDR1 KGHSH, CDR2 LQKENI.

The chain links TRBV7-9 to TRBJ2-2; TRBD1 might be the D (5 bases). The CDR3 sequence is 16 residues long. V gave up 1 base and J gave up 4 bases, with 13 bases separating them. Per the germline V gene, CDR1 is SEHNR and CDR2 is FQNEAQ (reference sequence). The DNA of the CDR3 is TGTGCCAGCAGCTTAGACCTCTGGGGCGGCACCGGGGAGCTGTTTTTT. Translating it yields CASSLDLWGGTGELFF.

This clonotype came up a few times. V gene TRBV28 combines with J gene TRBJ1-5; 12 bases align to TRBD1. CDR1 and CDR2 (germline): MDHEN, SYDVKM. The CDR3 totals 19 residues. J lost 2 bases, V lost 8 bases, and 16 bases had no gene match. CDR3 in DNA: TGTGCCAGCGGGCTTCGAACCGGGACAGGGGGCTTGGGCAATCAGCCCCAGCATTTT. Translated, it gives CASGLRTGTGGLGNQPQHF.

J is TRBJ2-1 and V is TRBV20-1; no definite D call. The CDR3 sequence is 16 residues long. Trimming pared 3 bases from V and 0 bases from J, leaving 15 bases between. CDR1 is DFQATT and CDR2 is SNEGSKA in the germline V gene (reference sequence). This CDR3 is CSASGQQTSSYNEQFF. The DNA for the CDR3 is TGCAGTGCTAGTGGTCAGCAAACGAGCTCCTACAATGAGCAGTTCTTC.

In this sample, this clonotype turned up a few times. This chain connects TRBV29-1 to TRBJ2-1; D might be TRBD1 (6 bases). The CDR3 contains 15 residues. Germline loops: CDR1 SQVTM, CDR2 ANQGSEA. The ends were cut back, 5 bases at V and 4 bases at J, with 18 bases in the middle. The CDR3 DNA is TGCAGCGTTTTAGTAACAGGGCCAGGGTACAATGAGCAGTTCTTC. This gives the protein CSVLVTGPGYNEQFF.

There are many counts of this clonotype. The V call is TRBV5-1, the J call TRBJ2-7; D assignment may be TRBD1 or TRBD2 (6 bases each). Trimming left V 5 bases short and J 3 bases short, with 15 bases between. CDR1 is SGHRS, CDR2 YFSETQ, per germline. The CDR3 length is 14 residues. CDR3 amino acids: CASSRGTHIYEQYF. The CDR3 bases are TGCGCCAGCAGTCGCGGGACACACATCTACGAGCAGTACTTC.

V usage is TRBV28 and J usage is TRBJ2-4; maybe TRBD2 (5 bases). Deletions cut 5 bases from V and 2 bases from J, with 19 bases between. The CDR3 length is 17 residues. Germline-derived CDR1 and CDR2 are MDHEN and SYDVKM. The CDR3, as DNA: TGTGCCAGCAGTCCCCCCCGCGGGCAAGGGCCCAAAAACATTCAGTACTTC. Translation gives CASSPPRGQGPKNIQYF.

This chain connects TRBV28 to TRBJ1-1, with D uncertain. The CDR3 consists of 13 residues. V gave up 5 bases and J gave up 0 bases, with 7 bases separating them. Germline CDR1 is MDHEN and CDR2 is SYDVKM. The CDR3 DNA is TGTGCCAGCAGTCAACCTATGAACACTGAAGCTTTCTTT. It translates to CASSQPMNTEAFF.

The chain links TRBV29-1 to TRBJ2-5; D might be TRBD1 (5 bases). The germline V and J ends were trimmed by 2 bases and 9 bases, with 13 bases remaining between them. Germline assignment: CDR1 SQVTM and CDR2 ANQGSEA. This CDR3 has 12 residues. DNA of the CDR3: TGCAGCGTTGAAAGGCCATCAGGGCCCCAGTACTTC. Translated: CSVERPSGPQYF.

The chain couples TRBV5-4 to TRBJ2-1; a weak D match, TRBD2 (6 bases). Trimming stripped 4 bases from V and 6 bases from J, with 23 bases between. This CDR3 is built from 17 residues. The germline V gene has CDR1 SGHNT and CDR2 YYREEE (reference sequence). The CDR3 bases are TGTGCCAGCAGCCCTTTACGTGGCGGGAACGCGCCCAATGAGCAGTTCTTC. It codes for CASSPLRGGNAPNEQFF.

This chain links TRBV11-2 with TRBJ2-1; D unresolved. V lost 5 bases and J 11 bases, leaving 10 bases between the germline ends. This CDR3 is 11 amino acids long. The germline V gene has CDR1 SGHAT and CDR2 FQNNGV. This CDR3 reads CASSPSTKQFF. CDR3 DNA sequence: TGTGCCAGCAGCCCCTCAACAAAGCAGTTCTTC.